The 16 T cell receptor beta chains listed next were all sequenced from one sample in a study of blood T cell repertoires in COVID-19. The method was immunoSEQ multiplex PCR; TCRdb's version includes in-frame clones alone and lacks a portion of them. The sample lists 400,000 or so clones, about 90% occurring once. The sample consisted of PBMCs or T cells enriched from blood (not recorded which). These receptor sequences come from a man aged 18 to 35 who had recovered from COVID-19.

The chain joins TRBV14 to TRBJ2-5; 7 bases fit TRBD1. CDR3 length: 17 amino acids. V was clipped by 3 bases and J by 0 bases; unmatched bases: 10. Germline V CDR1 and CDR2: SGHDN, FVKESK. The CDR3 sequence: CASSQRSGTEYQETQYF. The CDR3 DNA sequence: TGTGCCAGCAGCCAGCGGTCCGGGACAGAATACCAAGAGACCCAGTACTTC.

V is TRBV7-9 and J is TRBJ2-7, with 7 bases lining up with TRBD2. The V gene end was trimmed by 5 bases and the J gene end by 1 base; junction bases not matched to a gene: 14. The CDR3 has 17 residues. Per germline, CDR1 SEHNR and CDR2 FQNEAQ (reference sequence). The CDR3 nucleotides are TGTGCCAGCAGCCCGGGGGGTGGAGGGAGTCAATCCTACGAGCAGTACTTC. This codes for CASSPGGGGSQSYEQYF.

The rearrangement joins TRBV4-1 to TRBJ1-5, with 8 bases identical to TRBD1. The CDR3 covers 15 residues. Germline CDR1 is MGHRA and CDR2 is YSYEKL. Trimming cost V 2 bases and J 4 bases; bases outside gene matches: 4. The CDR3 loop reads CASSQLTGVNQPQHF. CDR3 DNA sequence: TGCGCCAGCAGCCAACTGACAGGGGTGAATCAGCCCCAGCATTTT.

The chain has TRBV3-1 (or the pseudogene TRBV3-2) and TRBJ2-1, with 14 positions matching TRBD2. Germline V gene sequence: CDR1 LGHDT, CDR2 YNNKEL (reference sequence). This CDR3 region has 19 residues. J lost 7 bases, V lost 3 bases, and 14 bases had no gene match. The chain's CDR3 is CASSHRLAGGPVIMNEQFF. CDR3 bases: TGTGCCAGCAGCCATCGACTAGCGGGAGGGCCGGTGATAATGAATGAGCAGTTCTTC.

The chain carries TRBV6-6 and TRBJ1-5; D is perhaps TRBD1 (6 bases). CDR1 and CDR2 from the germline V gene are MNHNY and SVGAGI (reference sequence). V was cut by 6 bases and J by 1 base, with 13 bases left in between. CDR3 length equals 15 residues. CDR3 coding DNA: TGTGCCAGCAGCGCCACAGGGTTGAGCAATCAGCCCCAGCATTTT. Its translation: CASSATGLSNQPQHF.

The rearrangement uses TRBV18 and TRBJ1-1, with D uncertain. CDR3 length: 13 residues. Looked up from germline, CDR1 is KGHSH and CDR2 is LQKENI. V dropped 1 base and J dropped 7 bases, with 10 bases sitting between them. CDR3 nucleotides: TGTGCCAGCTCACCACGGCAGAACCTTGAAGCTTTCTTT. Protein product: CASSPRQNLEAFF.

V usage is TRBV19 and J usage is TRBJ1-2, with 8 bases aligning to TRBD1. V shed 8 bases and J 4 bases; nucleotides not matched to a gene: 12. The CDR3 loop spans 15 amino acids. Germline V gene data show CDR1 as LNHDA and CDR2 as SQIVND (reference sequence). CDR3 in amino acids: CASLARTGLGYGYTF. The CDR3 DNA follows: TGTGCCAGTCTAGCCCGGACAGGGTTGGGCTATGGCTACACCTTC.

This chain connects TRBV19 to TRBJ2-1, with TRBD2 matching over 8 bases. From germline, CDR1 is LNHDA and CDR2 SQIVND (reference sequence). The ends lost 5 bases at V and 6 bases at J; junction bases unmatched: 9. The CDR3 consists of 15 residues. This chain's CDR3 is CASSAVEAGGNEQFF. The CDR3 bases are TGTGCCAGTAGTGCCGTGGAGGCGGGAGGCAATGAGCAGTTCTTC.

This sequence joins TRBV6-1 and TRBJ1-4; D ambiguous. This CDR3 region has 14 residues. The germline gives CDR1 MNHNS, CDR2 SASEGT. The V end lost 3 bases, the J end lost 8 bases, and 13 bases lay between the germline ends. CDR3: CASSDKATGEKLFF. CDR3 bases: TGTGCCAGCAGTGACAAGGCCACCGGGGAAAAACTGTTTTTT.

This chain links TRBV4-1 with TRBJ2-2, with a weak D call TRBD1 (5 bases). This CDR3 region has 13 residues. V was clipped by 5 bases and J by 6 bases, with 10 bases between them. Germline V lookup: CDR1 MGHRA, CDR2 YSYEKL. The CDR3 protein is CASSAAGSGELFF. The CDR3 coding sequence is TGCGCCAGCAGCGCGGCAGGGTCCGGGGAGCTGTTTTTT.

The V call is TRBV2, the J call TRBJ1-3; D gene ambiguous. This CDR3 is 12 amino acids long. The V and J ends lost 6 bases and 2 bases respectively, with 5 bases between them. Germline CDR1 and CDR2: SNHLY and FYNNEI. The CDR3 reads CASSQTGNTIYF. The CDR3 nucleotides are TGTGCCAGCAGCCAGACTGGAAACACCATATATTTT.

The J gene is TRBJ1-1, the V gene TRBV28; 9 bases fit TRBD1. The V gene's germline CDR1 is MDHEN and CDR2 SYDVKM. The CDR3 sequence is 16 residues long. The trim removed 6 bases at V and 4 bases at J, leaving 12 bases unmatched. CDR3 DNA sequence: TGTGCCAGCAGCCCAACAGGGGGCAGGATGTTCACTGAAGCTTTCTTT. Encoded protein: CASSPTGGRMFTEAFF.

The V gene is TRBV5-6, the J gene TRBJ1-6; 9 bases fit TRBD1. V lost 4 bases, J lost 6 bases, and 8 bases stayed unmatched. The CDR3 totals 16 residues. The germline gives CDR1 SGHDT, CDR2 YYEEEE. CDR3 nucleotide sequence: TGTGCCAGCAGCAGCCCGCCGGGACAGGGTAATTCACCCCTCCACTTT. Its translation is CASSSPPGQGNSPLHF.

The CDR3 spells CASSPRTEPYEQYF. CDR3 nucleotide sequence: TGTGCCAGCAGCCCCAGGACAGAACCCTACGAGCAGTACTTC. The chain couples TRBV7-9 to TRBJ2-7; TRBD1 might be the D (6 bases). The germline V gene has CDR1 SEHNR and CDR2 FQNEAQ (reference sequence). Deletions cut 5 bases from V and 2 bases from J, with 13 bases between. This CDR3 has 14 residues.

The CDR3 loop is CAWRPGQGANEKLFF. The CDR3 DNA reads TGTGCCTGGAGACCAGGCCAGGGGGCTAATGAAAAACTGTTTTTT. V is TRBV30 and J is TRBJ1-4; 7 nucleotides align to TRBD1. The V gene's germline CDR1 is GTSNPN and CDR2 SVGIG (reference sequence). The CDR3 runs 15 residues. The ends lost 3 bases at V and 3 bases at J; junction bases unmatched: 7.

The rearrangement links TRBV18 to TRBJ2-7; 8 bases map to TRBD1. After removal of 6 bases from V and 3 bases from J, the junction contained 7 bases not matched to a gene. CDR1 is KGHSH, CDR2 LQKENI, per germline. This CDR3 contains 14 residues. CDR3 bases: TGTGCCAGCTCGCCAGGACAGGGATTCTACGAGCAGTACTTC. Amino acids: CASSPGQGFYEQYF.